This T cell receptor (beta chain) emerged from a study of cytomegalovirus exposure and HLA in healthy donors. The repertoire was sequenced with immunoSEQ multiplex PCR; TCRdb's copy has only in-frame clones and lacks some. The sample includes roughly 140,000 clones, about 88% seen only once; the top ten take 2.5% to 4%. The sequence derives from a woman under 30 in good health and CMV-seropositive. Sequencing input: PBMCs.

The CDR3 DNA follows: TGTGCCAGCAGTTTATGGACGTCCAGGAGGGATCAGCCCCAGCATTTT. This encodes CASSLWTSRRDQPQHF. V usage is TRBV6-5 and J usage is TRBJ1-5; no definite D call. Germline-derived CDR1 and CDR2 are MNHEY and SVGAGI. V gave up 4 bases and J gave up 5 bases, with 18 bases separating them. This CDR3 is built from 16 residues.